Sequencing of this T cell receptor (beta chain) was carried out in a study of blood T cell repertoires in COVID-19. At the level of the study: Nucleic acid was either cDNA or gDNA, and it came from T cells, B-cell-depleted T cells, or PBMCs.

Under the authors' procedure: Reference gene primer amplification gave estimated nucleated cell counts. The assay was immunoSEQ multiplex PCR, and TCRdb's table has in-frame clones only and misses some. Clone size and V and J calls were adopted from that table, with D and trimming inferred from the DNA. The data contain approximately 250,000 clones, about 88% of them singletons. Germline V lookup: CDR1 SGHDT, CDR2 YYEEEE. The V end was cut by 2 bases, the J end by 9 bases, with 6 bases between. CDR3 length: 11 amino acids. V and J are TRBV5-6 and TRBJ2-1; D ambiguous. This receptor was identified in a man younger than 35 with active or convalescent COVID-19. Sequencing input: peripheral blood. The CDR3 reads CASSLTVEQFF. CDR3 coding DNA: TGTGCCAGCAGCTTAACGGTTGAGCAGTTCTTC.